This TCR beta chain is drawn from a study of CD8+CD57+ T cells in acquired aplastic anemia. Across the whole study: Roughly 3.2 ug was the average amount of DNA from sorted CD4+ and CD8+ cells.

Findings of the study overall: Patients and controls shared some 29 CD8+ CDR3 sequences, which appeared highly expressed in patients and within their immunodominant clones. In CD8+ cells, Simpson's diversity showed no significant difference between patients and controls.

In regard to this clonotype: The antigen remains undetermined.

Genomic DNA served as template for TCR beta VDJ and CDR3 profiling. A single record per CDR3 protein comes from TCRdb applying MiXCR to the reads. The repertoire includes 150,000 or so distinct CDR3 sequences, around 60% of them detected once, and 45% sits in the top ten. This receptor was identified in a human donor in good health. Input material: sorted CD4+, CD8+, or CD8+CD57+ T cells (not recorded which) from PBMCs.

The CDR3 spells CASSETGGFADGYTF. CDR3 nucleotides: TGTGCCAGCAGTGAGACAGGGGGGTTTGCCGATGGCTACACCTTC. This chain connects TRBV6-1 to TRBJ1-2; 9 nucleotides match TRBD1. V lost 3 bases, J lost 6 bases, and 8 bases stayed unmatched. Germline CDR1 is MNHNS and CDR2 is SASEGT. The CDR3 has 15 residues.